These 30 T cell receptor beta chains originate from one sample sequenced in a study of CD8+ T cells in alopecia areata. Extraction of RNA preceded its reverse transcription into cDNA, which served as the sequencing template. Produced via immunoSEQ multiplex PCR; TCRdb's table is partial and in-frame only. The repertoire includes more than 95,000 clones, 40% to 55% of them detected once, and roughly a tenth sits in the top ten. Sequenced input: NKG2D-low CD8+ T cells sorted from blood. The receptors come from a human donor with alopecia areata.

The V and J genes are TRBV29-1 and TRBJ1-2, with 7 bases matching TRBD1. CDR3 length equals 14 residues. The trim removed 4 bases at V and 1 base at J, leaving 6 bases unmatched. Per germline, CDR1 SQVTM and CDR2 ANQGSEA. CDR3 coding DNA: TGCAGCGTTGTAGGGCAGGGGGATAACTATGGCTACACCTTC. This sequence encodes CSVVGQGDNYGYTF.

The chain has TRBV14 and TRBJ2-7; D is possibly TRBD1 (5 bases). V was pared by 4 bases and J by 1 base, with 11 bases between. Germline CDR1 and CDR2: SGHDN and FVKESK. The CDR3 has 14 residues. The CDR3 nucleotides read TGTGCCAGCAGCCTCTCAGACAGTTCCTACGAGCAGTACTTC. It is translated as CASSLSDSSYEQYF.

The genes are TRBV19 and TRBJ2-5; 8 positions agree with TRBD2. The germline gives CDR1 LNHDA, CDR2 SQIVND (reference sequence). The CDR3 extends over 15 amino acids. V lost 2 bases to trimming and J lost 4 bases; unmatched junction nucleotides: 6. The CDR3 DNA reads TGTGCCAGTAGTATAACCAGCGGGGGCGGAGAGACCCAGTACTTC. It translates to CASSITSGGGETQYF.

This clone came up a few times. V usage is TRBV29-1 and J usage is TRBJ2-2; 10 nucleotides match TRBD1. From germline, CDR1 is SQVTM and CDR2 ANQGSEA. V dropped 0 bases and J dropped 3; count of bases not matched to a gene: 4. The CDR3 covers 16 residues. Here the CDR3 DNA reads TGCAGCGTTGAAGACCGACAGGGGGCTGACACCGGGGAGCTGTTTTTT. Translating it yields CSVEDRQGADTGELFF.

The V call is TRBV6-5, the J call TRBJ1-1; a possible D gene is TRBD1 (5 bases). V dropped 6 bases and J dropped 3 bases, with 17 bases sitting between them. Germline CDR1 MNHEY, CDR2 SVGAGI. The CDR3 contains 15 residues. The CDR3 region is CASSPRRRGDTEAFF. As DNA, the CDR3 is TGTGCCAGCAGCCCTCGCCGACGAGGGGACACTGAAGCTTTCTTT.

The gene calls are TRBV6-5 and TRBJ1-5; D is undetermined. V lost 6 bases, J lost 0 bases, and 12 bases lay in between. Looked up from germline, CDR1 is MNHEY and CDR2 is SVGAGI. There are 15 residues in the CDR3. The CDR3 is CASRPMAGSNQPQHF. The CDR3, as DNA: TGTGCCAGCAGGCCCATGGCAGGTAGCAATCAGCCCCAGCATTTT.

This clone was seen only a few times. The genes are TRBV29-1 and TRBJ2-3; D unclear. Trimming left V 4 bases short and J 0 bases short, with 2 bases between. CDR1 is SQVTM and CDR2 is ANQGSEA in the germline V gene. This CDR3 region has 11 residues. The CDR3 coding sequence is TGCAGCGTTGGCAGCACAGATACGCAGTATTTT. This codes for CSVGSTDTQYF.

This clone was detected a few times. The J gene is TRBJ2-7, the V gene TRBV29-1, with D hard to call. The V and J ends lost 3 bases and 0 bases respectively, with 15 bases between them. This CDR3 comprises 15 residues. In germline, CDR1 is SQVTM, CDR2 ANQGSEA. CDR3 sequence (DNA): TGCAGCGTTGATACCAACACGAGAGGCTCCTACGAGCAGTACTTC. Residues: CSVDTNTRGSYEQYF.

CDR3: CASSVSGGQPQHF. Written as DNA, the CDR3 is TGTGCCAGCAGTGTCTCAGGGGGCCAGCCCCAGCATTTT. The chain uses TRBV6-5 and TRBJ1-5, with 8 bases fitting TRBD1. From germline, CDR1 is MNHEY and CDR2 SVGAGI. This CDR3 has 13 residues. The V segment lost 5 bases and the J segment 7 bases; nucleotides outside the gene matches: 4.

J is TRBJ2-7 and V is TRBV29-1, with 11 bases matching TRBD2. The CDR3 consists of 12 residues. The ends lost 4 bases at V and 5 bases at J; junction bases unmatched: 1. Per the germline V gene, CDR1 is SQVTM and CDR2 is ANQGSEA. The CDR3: CSVVLAGDEQYF. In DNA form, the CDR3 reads TGCAGCGTTGTACTAGCGGGAGACGAGCAGTACTTC.

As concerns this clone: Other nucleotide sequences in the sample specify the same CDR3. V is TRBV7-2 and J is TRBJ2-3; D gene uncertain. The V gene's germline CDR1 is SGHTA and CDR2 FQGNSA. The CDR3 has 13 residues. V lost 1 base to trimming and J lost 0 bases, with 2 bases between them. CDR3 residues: CASSLVSTDTQYF. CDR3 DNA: TGTGCCAGCAGCTTAGTGAGCACAGATACGCAGTATTTT.

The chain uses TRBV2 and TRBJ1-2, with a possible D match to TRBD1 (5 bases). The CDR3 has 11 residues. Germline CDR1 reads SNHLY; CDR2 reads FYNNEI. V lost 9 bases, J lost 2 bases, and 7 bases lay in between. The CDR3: CASQGNYGYTF. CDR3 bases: TGTGCCAGTCAGGGCAACTATGGCTACACCTTC.

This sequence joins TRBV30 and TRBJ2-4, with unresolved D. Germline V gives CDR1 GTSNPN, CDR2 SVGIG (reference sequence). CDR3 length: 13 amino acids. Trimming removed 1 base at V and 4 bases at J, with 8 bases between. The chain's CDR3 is CAWSGATKNIQYF. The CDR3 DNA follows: TGTGCCTGGAGTGGCGCGACAAAAAACATTCAGTACTTC.

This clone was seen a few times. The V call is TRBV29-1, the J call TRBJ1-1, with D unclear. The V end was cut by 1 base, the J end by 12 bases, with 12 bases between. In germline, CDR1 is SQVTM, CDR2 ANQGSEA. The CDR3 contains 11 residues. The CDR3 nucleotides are TGCAGCGTTGAAGGCACTCCCGAGCCTTTCTTT. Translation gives CSVEGTPEPFF.

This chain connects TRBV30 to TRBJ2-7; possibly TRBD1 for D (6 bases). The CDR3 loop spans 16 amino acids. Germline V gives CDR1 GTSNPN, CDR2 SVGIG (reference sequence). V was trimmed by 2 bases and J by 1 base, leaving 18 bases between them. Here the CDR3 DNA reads TGTGCCTGGAGTCCATACACGGGACAAGAGTCCTACGAGCAGTACTTC. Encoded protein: CAWSPYTGQESYEQYF. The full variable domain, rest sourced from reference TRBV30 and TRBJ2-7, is SQTIHQWPATLVQPVGSPLSLECTVEGTSNPNLYWYRQAAGRGLQLLFYSVGIGQISSEVPQNLSASRPQDRQFILSSKKLLLSDSGFYLCAWSPYTGQESYEQYFGPGTRLTVT.

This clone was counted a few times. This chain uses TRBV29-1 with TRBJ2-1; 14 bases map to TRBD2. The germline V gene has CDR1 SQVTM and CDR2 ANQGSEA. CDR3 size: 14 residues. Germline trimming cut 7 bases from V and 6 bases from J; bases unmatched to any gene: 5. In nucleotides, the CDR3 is TGCAGCGCTGGGACTAGCGGGAGAAGCAATGAGCAGTTCTTC. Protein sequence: CSAGTSGRSNEQFF.

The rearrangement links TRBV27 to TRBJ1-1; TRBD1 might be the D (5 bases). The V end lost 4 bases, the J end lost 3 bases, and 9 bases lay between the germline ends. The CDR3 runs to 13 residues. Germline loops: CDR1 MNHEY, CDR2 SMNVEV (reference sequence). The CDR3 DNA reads TGTGCCAGCAGTTCTGTGGGGGACACTGAAGCTTTCTTT. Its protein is CASSSVGDTEAFF.

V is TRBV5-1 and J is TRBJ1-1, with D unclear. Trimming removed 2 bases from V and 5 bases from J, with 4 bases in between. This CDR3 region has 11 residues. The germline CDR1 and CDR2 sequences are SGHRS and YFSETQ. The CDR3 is CASSFGTEAFF. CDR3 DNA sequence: TGCGCCAGCAGCTTTGGTACTGAAGCTTTCTTT.

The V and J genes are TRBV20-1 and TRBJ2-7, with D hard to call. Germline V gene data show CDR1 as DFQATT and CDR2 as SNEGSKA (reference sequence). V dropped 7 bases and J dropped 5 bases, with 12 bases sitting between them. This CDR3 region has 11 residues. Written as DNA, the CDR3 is TGCAGTGGAACCCCCCTGAACGAGCAGTACTTC. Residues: CSGTPLNEQYF.

The CDR3 sequence: CASSYGGEQFF. CDR3 coding DNA: TGTGCCAGCAGTTACGGTGGTGAGCAGTTCTTC. The chain has TRBV27 and TRBJ2-1; the D is unclear. The CDR3 covers 11 residues. Trimming pared 4 bases from V and 9 bases from J, leaving 7 bases between. Germline-derived CDR1 and CDR2 are MNHEY and SMNVEV (reference sequence).

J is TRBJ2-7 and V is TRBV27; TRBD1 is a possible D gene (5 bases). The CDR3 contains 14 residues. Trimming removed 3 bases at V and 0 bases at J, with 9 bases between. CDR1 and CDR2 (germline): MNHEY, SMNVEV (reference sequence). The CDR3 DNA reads TGTGCCAGCAGTTTGGCCGACAGCTCCTACGAGCAGTACTTC. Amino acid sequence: CASSLADSSYEQYF.

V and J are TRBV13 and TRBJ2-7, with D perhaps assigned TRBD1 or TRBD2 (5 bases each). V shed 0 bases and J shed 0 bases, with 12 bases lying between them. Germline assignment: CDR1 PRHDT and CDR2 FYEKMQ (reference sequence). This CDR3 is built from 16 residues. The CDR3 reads CASSLGWGSDSYEQYF. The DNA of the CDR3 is TGTGCCAGCAGCTTAGGTTGGGGGTCTGACTCCTACGAGCAGTACTTC.

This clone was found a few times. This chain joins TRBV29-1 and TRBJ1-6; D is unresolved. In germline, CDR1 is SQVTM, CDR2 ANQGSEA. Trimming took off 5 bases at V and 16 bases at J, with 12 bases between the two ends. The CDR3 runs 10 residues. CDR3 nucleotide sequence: TGCAGCGTTCAACAGTTTTCGCTCCACTTT. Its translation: CSVQQFSLHF.

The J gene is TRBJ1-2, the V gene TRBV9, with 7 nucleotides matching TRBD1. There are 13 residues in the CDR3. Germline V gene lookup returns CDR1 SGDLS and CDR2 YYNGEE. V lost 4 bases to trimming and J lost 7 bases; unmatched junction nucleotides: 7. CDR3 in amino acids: CASSTDRVRGYTF. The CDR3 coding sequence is TGTGCCAGCAGCACCGACAGGGTGCGTGGCTACACCTTC.

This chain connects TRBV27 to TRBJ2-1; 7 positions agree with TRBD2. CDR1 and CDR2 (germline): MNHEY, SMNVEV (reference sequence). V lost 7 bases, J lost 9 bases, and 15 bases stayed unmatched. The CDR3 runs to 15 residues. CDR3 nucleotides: TGTGCCAGCACCTGGGGTGGGGTCCCGGGGGGTGAGCAGTTCTTC. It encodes CASTWGGVPGGEQFF.

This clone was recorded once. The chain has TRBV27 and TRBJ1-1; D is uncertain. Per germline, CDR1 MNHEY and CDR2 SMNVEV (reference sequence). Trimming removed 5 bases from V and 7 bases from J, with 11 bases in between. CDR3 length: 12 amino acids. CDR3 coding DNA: TGTGCCAGCAGTGTCGTGGACGGTGAAGCTTTCTTT. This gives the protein CASSVVDGEAFF.

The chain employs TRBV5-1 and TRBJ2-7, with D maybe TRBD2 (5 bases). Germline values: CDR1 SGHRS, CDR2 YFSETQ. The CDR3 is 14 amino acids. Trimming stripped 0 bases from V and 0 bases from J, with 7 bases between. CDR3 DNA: TGCGCCAGCAGCTTGGGTGGGAGCTCCTACGAGCAGTACTTC. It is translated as CASSLGGSSYEQYF.

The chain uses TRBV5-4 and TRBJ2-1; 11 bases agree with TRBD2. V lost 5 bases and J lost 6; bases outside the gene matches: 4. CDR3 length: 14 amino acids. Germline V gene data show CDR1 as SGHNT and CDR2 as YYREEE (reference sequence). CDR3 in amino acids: CASSRLAGPNEQFF. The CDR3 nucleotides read TGTGCCAGCAGTAGACTAGCGGGGCCCAATGAGCAGTTCTTC.

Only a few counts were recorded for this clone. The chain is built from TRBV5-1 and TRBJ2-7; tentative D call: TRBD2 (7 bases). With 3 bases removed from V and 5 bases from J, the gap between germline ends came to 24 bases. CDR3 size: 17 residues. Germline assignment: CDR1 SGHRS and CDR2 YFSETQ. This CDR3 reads CASSSGFFAGAYDEQYF. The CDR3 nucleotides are TGCGCCAGCAGCTCTGGATTTTTTGCGGGGGCCTATGACGAGCAGTACTTC.

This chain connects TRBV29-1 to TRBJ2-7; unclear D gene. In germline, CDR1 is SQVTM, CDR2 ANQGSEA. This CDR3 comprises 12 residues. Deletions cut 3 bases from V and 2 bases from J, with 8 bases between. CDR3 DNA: TGCAGCGTTGAGCAGTCCCCCTACGAGCAGTACTTC. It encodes CSVEQSPYEQYF.